This T cell receptor beta chain was observed in a study of T cells in Graves' hyperthyroidism and ophthalmopathy. This clonotype has a count of ten or more. The TCR beta CDR3 regions underwent amplification using RNA transcripts as the source. Using the HTBI primer set, a first-round RT-PCR was run on the TCR CDR3. Using its own MiXCR run on the multiplex PCR reads, TCRdb lists one record per CDR3 protein. The data show some 600,000 distinct CDR3 sequences, approximately 13% seen once. From germline, CDR1 is LGHDT and CDR2 YNNKEL (reference sequence). The CDR3 is 17 residues long. V was clipped by 4 bases and J by 4 bases, with 22 bases between them.

Sequenced input: blood. The V call is TRBV3-1, the J call TRBJ1-2; D is perhaps TRBD1 (5 bases). The origin of this receptor is a woman in her 30s with Graves' hyperthyroidism that later progressed to Graves' ophthalmopathy. CDR3 in DNA: TGTGCCAGCAGCCCGTCGGGCGATACAGGTCTAAGCTATGGCTACACCTTC. It translates to CASSPSGDTGLSYGYTF.